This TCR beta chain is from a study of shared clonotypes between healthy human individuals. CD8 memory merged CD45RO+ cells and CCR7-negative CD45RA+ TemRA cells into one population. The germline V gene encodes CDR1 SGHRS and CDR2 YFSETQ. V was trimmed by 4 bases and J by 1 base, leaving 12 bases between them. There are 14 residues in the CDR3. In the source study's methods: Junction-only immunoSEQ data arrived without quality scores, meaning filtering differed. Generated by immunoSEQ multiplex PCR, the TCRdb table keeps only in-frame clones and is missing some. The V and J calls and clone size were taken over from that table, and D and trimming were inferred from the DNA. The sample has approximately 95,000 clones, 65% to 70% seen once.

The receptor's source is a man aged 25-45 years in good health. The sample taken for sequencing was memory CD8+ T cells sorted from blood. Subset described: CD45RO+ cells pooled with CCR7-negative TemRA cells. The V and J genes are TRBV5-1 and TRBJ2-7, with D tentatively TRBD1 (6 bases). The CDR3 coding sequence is TGCGCCAGCAGCCAGATGACAGGTTCCTACGAGCAGTACTTC. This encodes CASSQMTGSYEQYF. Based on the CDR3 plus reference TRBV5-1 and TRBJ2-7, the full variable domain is KAGVTQTPRYLIKTRGQQVTLSCSPISGHRSVSWYQQTPGQGLQFLFEYFSETQRNKGNFPGRFSGRQFSNSRSEMNVSTLELGDSALYLCASSQMTGSYEQYFGPGTRLTVT.